Shown below are 22 T cell receptor beta chains from a single sample sequenced in a study of radiotherapy plus CTLA-4 blockade in lung cancer. Clones were sequenced by immunoSEQ multiplex PCR, and TCRdb holds only the in-frame ones, with some missing. Among about 93,000 clones listed, 85% to 90% were seen once. The source material was peripheral blood, sampled from a patient treated with radiotherapy plus ipilimumab. The receptors come from a human donor with non-small cell lung cancer that progressed on radiotherapy plus ipilimumab.

The DNA for the CDR3 is TGCGCCAGCAGATTCCCAGGGAAAAACATTCAGTACTTC. It encodes CASRFPGKNIQYF. The J gene is TRBJ2-4, the V gene TRBV5-1; D perhaps matches TRBD1 (5 bases). Germline V gene data show CDR1 as SGHRS and CDR2 as YFSETQ. V was trimmed by 5 bases and J by 4 bases, leaving 10 bases between them. CDR3 length: 13 residues.

The gene calls are TRBV19 and TRBJ1-2; a weak D match, TRBD1 (5 bases). The V and J ends lost 7 bases and 0 bases respectively, with 9 bases between them. The CDR3 is 13 residues long. Germline V gives CDR1 LNHDA, CDR2 SQIVND (reference sequence). CDR3 in DNA: TGTGCCAGTACGGGGGGATCTAACTATGGCTACACCTTC. Translating gives CASTGGSNYGYTF.

V and J are TRBV5-8 and TRBJ2-1; TRBD2 matches 12 bases. There are 17 residues in the CDR3. With 4 bases clipped from V and 1 base from J, the junction kept 6 bases outside the gene matches. Germline V gene sequence: CDR1 SGHTS, CDR2 YDEGEE. CDR3 in amino acids: CASSRGLAGLSYNEQFF. The CDR3, as DNA: TGTGCCAGCAGCCGCGGACTAGCGGGATTGTCCTACAATGAGCAGTTCTTC. Variable domain in full (rest from reference TRBV5-8 and TRBJ2-1): EAGVTQSPTHLIKTRGQQATLRCSPISGHTSVYWYQQALGLGLQFLLWYDEGEERNRGNFPPRFSGRQFPNYSSELNVNALELEDSALYLCASSRGLAGLSYNEQFFGPGTRLTVL.

V gene TRBV15 combines with J gene TRBJ2-5; D not resolved. The germline CDR1 and CDR2 sequences are LNHNV and YYDKDF (reference sequence). Trimming cost V 0 bases and J 1 base, with 9 bases left between them. This CDR3 has 15 residues. The CDR3 nucleotides are TGTGCCACCAGCAGAGATCCCGGCAGCCAAGAGACCCAGTACTTC. Amino acid sequence: CATSRDPGSQETQYF.

The J gene is TRBJ2-3, the V gene TRBV6-6; TRBD2 matches at 7 bases. Germline V CDR1 and CDR2: MNHNY, SVGAGI (reference sequence). Trimming cost V 6 bases and J 2 bases; bases outside gene matches: 8. The CDR3 runs to 15 residues. The DNA for the CDR3 is TGTGCCAGCAGCCTGGGACTACTACCCACAGATACGCAGTATTTT. Translating it yields CASSLGLLPTDTQYF.

In this sample, this clone turned up once. The chain carries TRBV7-3 and TRBJ2-7; 9 nucleotides line up with TRBD2. Germline values: CDR1 SGHTA, CDR2 FQGTGA. This CDR3 is 15 amino acids long. The junction had 4 bases not matched to a gene; V was cut back by 1 base and J by 3 bases. The CDR3: CASSLRASGIYEQYF. The CDR3 DNA reads TGTGCCAGCAGCTTAAGGGCTAGCGGGATCTACGAGCAGTACTTC.

The V and J genes are TRBV19 and TRBJ2-2; maybe TRBD1 (5 bases). V lost 4 bases, J lost 1 base, and 7 bases lay in between. The CDR3 has 14 residues. Per germline, CDR1 LNHDA and CDR2 SQIVND (reference sequence). For the CDR3, the DNA is TGTGCCAGTAGTACAGGACAGAACACCGGGGAGCTGTTTTTT. The encoded protein is CASSTGQNTGELFF.

The chain joins TRBV11-3 to TRBJ2-5; TRBD2 aligns across 9 bases. Unmatched junction bases numbered 11, after V lost 4 bases and J lost 2 bases. This CDR3 is 17 amino acids long. Germline V lookup: CDR1 SGHNT, CDR2 YENEEA. CDR3 sequence reads: CASSSTPWSGRQETQYF. The CDR3 DNA is TGTGCCAGCAGCTCCACCCCATGGAGCGGGAGGCAAGAGACCCAGTACTTC.

CDR3 amino acids: CASSLHRGETQYF. In DNA, the CDR3 is TGCGCCAGCAGCTTACACAGGGGGGAGACCCAGTACTTC. V and J are TRBV5-1 and TRBJ2-5; 8 bases fit TRBD1. This CDR3 is built from 13 residues. V shed 2 bases, J shed 5 bases, and the junction held 2 bases outside the gene matches. Germline V CDR1 and CDR2: SGHRS, YFSETQ.

J is TRBJ1-2 and V is TRBV5-4; TRBD1 matches 7 bases. This CDR3 spans 14 amino acids. The V and J ends lost 6 bases and 3 bases, in that order; junction bases with no gene match: 8. CDR1 is SGHNT, CDR2 YYREEE, per germline (reference sequence). CDR3 protein: CASTDREIDYGYTF. The CDR3 nucleotides are TGTGCCAGCACCGACAGGGAGATTGACTATGGCTACACCTTC. The full variable domain, with the rest looked up from reference TRBV5-4 and TRBJ1-2, is ETGVTQSPTHLIKTRGQQVTLRCSSQSGHNTVSWYQQALGQGPQFIFQYYREEENGRGNFPPRFSGLQFPNYSSELNVNALELDDSALYLCASTDREIDYGYTFGSGTRLTVV.

The chain couples TRBV30 to TRBJ2-3; 8 nucleotides agree with TRBD2. The CDR3 contains 18 residues. The V segment lost 5 bases and the J segment 1 base; nucleotides outside the gene matches: 17. Per germline, CDR1 GTSNPN and CDR2 SVGIG (reference sequence). Written as DNA, the CDR3 is TGTGCCTGGGGGGGCGAGCGGGAGCGTATTCCGGGCACAGATACGCAGTATTTT. It translates to CAWGGERERIPGTDTQYF.

The V and J genes are TRBV19 and TRBJ2-1; D might be TRBD1 (5 bases). Germline V gives CDR1 LNHDA, CDR2 SQIVND (reference sequence). The CDR3 extends over 13 amino acids. Trimming took 7 bases from V and 2 from J, leaving 9 bases between them. Here the CDR3 reads CASTKGTYNEQFF. CDR3 in DNA: TGTGCCAGTACTAAGGGGACCTACAATGAGCAGTTCTTC.

The V call is TRBV6-1, the J call TRBJ2-5; TRBD2 aligns across 10 bases. The CDR3 runs to 14 residues. The V and J ends lost 9 bases and 2 bases, in that order; junction bases with no gene match: 6. Germline V gene lookup returns CDR1 MNHNS and CDR2 SASEGT. The chain's CDR3 is CASKREGVQETQYF. The CDR3 DNA follows: TGTGCCAGTAAGCGGGAGGGAGTGCAAGAGACCCAGTACTTC.

V gene TRBV4-1 combines with J gene TRBJ1-5; D gene uncertain. Trimming removed 1 base from V and 3 bases from J, with 10 bases in between. This CDR3 has 15 amino acids. CDR1 is MGHRA, CDR2 YSYEKL, per germline. DNA of the CDR3: TGCGCCAGCAGCCAAGTCCGGCAGAACAATCAGCCCCAGCATTTT. Translating it yields CASSQVRQNNQPQHF.

In regard to this clone: The sample has other DNA sequences that encode this CDR3 too. V gene TRBV29-1 combines with J gene TRBJ1-2; no firm D call. Looked up from germline, CDR1 is SQVTM and CDR2 is ANQGSEA. V was clipped by 4 bases and J by 0 bases, with 6 bases between them. CDR3 length: 12 amino acids. The CDR3 region has the DNA TGCAGCGTTGGGGGTTCTAACTATGGCTACACCTTC. It translates to CSVGGSNYGYTF.

In nucleotides, the CDR3 is TGCGCCAGCAGCTTGGCCGGGGTTCCCTACGAGCAGTACTTC. Protein: CASSLAGVPYEQYF. The rearrangement joins TRBV5-1 to TRBJ2-7; the D gene is possibly TRBD2 (5 bases). Per the germline V gene, CDR1 is SGHRS and CDR2 is YFSETQ. This CDR3 contains 14 residues. Between the trimmed V and J ends, which lost 0 bases and 2 bases, there was a span of 9 bases.

The chain employs TRBV7-6 and TRBJ2-7; 9 bases match TRBD1. The germline V gene encodes CDR1 SGHVS and CDR2 FNYEAQ. The CDR3 spans 14 residues. Germline trimming cut 5 bases from V and 6 bases from J; bases unmatched to any gene: 8. CDR3 loop: CASSLAPTGGEQYF. The DNA of the CDR3 is TGTGCCAGCAGCCTCGCCCCGACAGGGGGCGAGCAGTACTTC.

The chain combines TRBV9 with TRBJ2-3; 9 nucleotides align to TRBD1. With V trimmed by 0 bases and J by 3 bases, 8 bases remained unmatched. The CDR3 covers 17 residues. CDR1 is SGDLS, CDR2 YYNGEE, per germline. In DNA form, the CDR3 reads TGTGCCAGCAGCGTAGGTGTTACGGGACAGGGAACAGATACGCAGTATTTT. This codes for CASSVGVTGQGTDTQYF.

In DNA form, the CDR3 reads TGCGCCAGCAGCTGGGGGGACAGGCCCACCCCGAGTTCAGGCTACACCTTC. Encoded protein: CASSWGDRPTPSSGYTF. The chain is built from TRBV5-1 and TRBJ1-2, with 8 bases that match TRBD1. After removal of 3 bases from V and 8 bases from J, the junction contained 18 bases not matched to a gene. CDR1 and CDR2 (germline): SGHRS, YFSETQ. The CDR3 totals 17 residues.

This clone was observed a single time. The chain carries TRBV7-3 and TRBJ2-3, with TRBD2 matching over 10 bases. This CDR3 contains 15 residues. From germline, CDR1 is SGHTA and CDR2 FQGTGA. The J segment lost 4 bases and the V segment lost 0 bases, leaving 1 base of the junction unmatched. The CDR3 nucleotides read TGTGCCAGCAGCTTAACAGCGGGAGGGGCAGATACGCAGTATTTT. This encodes CASSLTAGGADTQYF.

The CDR3 spells CASSLEGQDNQPQHF. The CDR3 nucleotides are TGCGCCAGCAGCTTGGAGGGTCAGGACAATCAGCCCCAGCATTTT. This chain joins TRBV5-1 and TRBJ1-5; no firm D call. The V gene's germline CDR1 is SGHRS and CDR2 YFSETQ. V dropped 0 bases and J dropped 3 bases, with 10 bases sitting between them. There are 15 residues in the CDR3.

The genes are TRBV29-1 and TRBJ2-3; either TRBD1 or TRBD2 may fit D (5 bases each). V dropped 2 bases and J dropped 10 bases, with 10 bases sitting between them. Germline lookup yields CDR1 SQVTM and CDR2 ANQGSEA. This CDR3 has 11 amino acids. CDR3 sequence: CSVESGDPQYF. The CDR3 nucleotides read TGCAGCGTTGAATCCGGGGACCCGCAGTATTTT.